This TCR beta chain was sequenced in a study of T cell repertoires in cytomegalovirus infection. Overall study context: Public TCR beta signatures indicated both CMV infection and matching HLA type.

Using its own MiXCR run on the reads, TCRdb lists one record per CDR3 protein. The sample includes around 450,000 distinct CDR3 sequences, about 11% of them seen just once. Trimming left V 7 bases short and J 5 bases short, with 20 bases between. CDR3 size: 15 residues. This clonotype was picked up many times. Sequencing was carried out using PBMCs. This chain links TRBV12-3 or TRBV12-4 with TRBJ1-2; D may be TRBD1 (6 bases). This receptor was obtained from a human donor in good health (CMV status not recorded). Some clones in this sample may be carry-over from other donors' samples. The CDR3 sequence is CASTPGVGAWYGYTF. CDR3 bases: TGTGCCAGCACCCCGGGGGTGGGGGCTTGGTATGGCTACACCTTC.